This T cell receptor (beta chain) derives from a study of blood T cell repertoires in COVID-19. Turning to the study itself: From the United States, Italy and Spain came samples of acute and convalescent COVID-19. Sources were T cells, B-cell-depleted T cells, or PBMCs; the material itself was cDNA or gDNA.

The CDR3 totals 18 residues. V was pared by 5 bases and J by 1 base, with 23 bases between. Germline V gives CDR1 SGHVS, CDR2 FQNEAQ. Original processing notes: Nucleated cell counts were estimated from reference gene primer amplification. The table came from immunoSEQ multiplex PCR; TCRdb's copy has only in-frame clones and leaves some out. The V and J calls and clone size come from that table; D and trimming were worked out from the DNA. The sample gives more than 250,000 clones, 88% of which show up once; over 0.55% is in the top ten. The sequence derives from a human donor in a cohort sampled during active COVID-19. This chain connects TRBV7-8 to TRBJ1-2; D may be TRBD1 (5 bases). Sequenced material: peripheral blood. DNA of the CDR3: TGTGCCAGCAGCCTCTCCGGATCTCAGGGATACAATAACTATGGCTACACCTTC. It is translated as CASSLSGSQGYNNYGYTF.